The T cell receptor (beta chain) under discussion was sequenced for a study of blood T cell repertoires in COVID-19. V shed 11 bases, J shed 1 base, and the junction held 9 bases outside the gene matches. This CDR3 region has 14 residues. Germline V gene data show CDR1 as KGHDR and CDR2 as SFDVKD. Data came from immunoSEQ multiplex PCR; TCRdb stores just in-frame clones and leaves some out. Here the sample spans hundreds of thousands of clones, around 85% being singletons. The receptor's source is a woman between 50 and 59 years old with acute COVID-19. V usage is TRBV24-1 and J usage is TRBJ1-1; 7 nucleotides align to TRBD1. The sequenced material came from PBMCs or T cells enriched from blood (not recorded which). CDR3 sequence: CASYRGQENTEAFF. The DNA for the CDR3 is TGTGCCAGCTACCGAGGACAGGAGAACACTGAAGCTTTCTTT.